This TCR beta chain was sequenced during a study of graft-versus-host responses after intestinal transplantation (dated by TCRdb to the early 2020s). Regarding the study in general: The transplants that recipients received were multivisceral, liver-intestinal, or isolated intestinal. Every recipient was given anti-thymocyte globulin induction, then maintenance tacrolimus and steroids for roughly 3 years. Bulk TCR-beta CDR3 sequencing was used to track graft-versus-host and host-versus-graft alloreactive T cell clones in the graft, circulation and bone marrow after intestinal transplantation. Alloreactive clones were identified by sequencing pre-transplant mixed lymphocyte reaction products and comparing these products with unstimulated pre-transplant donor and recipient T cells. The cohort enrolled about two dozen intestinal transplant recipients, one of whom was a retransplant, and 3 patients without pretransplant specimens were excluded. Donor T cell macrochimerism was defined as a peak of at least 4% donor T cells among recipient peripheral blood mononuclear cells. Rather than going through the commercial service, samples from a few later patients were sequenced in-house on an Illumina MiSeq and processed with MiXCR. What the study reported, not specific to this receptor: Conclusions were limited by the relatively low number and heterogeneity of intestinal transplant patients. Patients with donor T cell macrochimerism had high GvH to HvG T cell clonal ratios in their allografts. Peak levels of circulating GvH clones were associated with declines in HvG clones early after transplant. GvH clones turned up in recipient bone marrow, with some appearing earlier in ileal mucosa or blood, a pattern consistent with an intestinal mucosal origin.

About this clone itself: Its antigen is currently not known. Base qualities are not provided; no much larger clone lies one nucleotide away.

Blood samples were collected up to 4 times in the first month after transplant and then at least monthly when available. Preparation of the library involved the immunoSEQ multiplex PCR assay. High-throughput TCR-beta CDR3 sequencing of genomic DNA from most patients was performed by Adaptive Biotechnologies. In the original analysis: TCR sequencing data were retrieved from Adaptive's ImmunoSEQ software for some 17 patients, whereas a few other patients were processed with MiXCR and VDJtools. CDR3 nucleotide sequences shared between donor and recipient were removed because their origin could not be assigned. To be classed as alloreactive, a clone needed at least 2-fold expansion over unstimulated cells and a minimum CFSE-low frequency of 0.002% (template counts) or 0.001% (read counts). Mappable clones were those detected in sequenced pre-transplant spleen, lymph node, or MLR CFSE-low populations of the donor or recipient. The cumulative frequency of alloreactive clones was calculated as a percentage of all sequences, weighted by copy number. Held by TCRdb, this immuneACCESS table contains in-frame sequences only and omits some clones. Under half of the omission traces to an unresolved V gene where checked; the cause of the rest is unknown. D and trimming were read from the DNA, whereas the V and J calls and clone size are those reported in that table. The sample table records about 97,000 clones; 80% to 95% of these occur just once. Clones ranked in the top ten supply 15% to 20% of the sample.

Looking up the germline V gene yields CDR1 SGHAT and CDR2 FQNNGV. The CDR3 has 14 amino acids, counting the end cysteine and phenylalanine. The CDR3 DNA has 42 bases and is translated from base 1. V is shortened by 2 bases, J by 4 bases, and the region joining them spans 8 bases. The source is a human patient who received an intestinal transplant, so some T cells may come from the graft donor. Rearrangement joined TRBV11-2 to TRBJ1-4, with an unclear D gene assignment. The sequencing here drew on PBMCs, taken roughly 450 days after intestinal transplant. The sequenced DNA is TGTGCCAGCAGCTTACGGCAGCTTAATGAAAAACTGTTTTTT. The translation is CASSLRQLNEKLFF.